The source of this TCR beta chain is a study of blood T cell repertoires in COVID-19. Some clones are missing from TCRdb's copy, which holds only in-frame ones; the method was immunoSEQ multiplex PCR. The table includes 150,000 to 200,000 clones, roughly 77% detected once. V lost 2 bases, J lost 3 bases, and 11 bases lay in between. The CDR3 loop spans 15 amino acids. Germline assignment: CDR1 MNHEY and CDR2 SVGEGT. Specimen: PBMCs or T cells enriched from blood (not recorded which). The chain uses TRBV6-2 or TRBV6-3 and TRBJ1-5; a weak D match, TRBD1 (6 bases). This receptor was identified in a woman between 50 and 59 years old with acute COVID-19. In DNA, the CDR3 is TGTGCCAGCAGTTACCGGACAGTTTCCAATCAGCCCCAGCATTTT. Protein: CASSYRTVSNQPQHF.